A single T cell receptor (beta chain) is shown here with its context. Measured with immunoSEQ multiplex PCR; TCRdb has only the in-frame clones, and not every one. The table includes around 200,000 clones, about 85% detected once. The data were obtained in a study of blood T cell repertoires in COVID-19. Overall study context: The analysed material was cDNA or gDNA that came from T cells, B-cell-depleted T cells, or PBMCs.

J was trimmed by 6 bases and V by 6 bases; bases with no gene match: 4. Per the germline V gene, CDR1 is MNHEY and CDR2 is SMNVEV (reference sequence). The CDR3 has 13 amino acids. V is TRBV27 and J is TRBJ2-7; TRBD1 agrees at 11 bases. The receptor's source is a woman older than 75 with acute or convalescent COVID-19. The sample was peripheral blood. The CDR3 nucleotides read TGTGCCAGCAGGTGGACAGGGGGCAGCGAGCAGTACTTC. This gives the protein CASRWTGGSEQYF.